Listed below are T cell receptor beta chains from one sample, sequenced in a study of blood T cell repertoires in COVID-19. The assay was immunoSEQ multiplex PCR, and TCRdb's table has in-frame clones only and misses some. The top ten hold 8% to 10% of the sample, which has hundreds of thousands of clones, over 70% seen once. Specimen: peripheral blood. The source of these receptors is a woman aged 45 to 65 with acute or convalescent COVID-19. The conserved cysteine and the conserved F or W are not part of the CDR3 here. D genes are given only for firm matches.

j_gene: TRBJ2-5
v_gene: TRBV6-6
d_gene: TRBD2
CDR3aa: ASGFSGSPQETQY

j_gene: TRBJ1-3
v_gene: TRBV5-1
d_gene: .
CDR3aa: ASSLGVAGNTIY

j_gene: TRBJ2-5
v_gene: TRBV19
d_gene: .
CDR3aa: ASSKRTAHQETQY

j_gene: TRBJ2-3
v_gene: TRBV6-5
d_gene: .
CDR3aa: ATETGSATDTQY

j_gene: TRBJ2-6
v_gene: TRBV5-1
d_gene: .
CDR3aa: ASSPPKSGANVLT

j_gene: TRBJ2-6
v_gene: TRBV18
d_gene: .
CDR3aa: ASSPPGGTGSLSGANVLT

j_gene: TRBJ2-7
v_gene: TRBV5-4
d_gene: TRBD2
CDR3aa: ASSHLLAGVHEQY

j_gene: TRBJ2-1
v_gene: TRBV3-1/TRBV3-2
d_gene: TRBD2
CDR3aa: ASSPASNGGRYEQF

j_gene: TRBJ1-1
v_gene: TRBV3-1/TRBV3-2
d_gene: .
CDR3aa: ASSQDVRIEAF

j_gene: TRBJ2-1
v_gene: TRBV28
d_gene: TRBD2
CDR3aa: ASSLAGVSYNEQF

j_gene: TRBJ1-5
v_gene: TRBV27
d_gene: TRBD1
CDR3aa: ASSLVGQGTHQPQH

j_gene: TRBJ2-7
v_gene: TRBV7-9
d_gene: .
CDR3aa: ASSDPRVSGYSYEQY

j_gene: TRBJ2-1
v_gene: TRBV6-5
d_gene: TRBD1
CDR3aa: ASSYSLTGHLNEQF

j_gene: TRBJ1-5
v_gene: TRBV28
d_gene: .
CDR3aa: ASSLVVTTAQRVPQH

j_gene: TRBJ2-1
v_gene: TRBV9
d_gene: TRBD2
CDR3aa: ASSVGVSGRLEQF

j_gene: TRBJ2-5
v_gene: TRBV5-1
d_gene: .
CDR3aa: ASSLGAEKETQY

j_gene: TRBJ2-7
v_gene: TRBV5-1
d_gene: .
CDR3aa: ASSPRSDTQRRIYEQY

j_gene: TRBJ2-1
v_gene: TRBV3-1/TRBV3-2
d_gene: TRBD2
CDR3aa: ASSSSGSGYNEQF

j_gene: TRBJ2-6
v_gene: TRBV19
d_gene: TRBD1
CDR3aa: ASAQPDREYGYGANVPT

j_gene: TRBJ2-1
v_gene: TRBV3-1/TRBV3-2
d_gene: .
CDR3aa: ASSLSAGEQF

j_gene: TRBJ2-3
v_gene: TRBV27
d_gene: TRBD1
CDR3aa: ASSSGTGTDTQY

j_gene: TRBJ2-2
v_gene: TRBV24-1
d_gene: TRBD2
CDR3aa: ATSNPLGGDTGELF

j_gene: TRBJ2-2
v_gene: TRBV7-7
d_gene: .
CDR3aa: ASSLEQSSELF

j_gene: TRBJ2-7
v_gene: TRBV7-6
d_gene: .
CDR3aa: ASSLAFGVEQY

j_gene: TRBJ2-1
v_gene: TRBV28
d_gene: TRBD2
CDR3aa: ASSLLVFLPRGASGRVREQF

j_gene: TRBJ2-2
v_gene: TRBV7-9
d_gene: .
CDR3aa: ASSPRDKNPGELF

j_gene: TRBJ2-1
v_gene: TRBV12-3/TRBV12-4
d_gene: .
CDR3aa: ASSPGQNNEQF

j_gene: TRBJ2-1
v_gene: TRBV19
d_gene: .
CDR3aa: ASSIGGKGNEQF

j_gene: TRBJ1-6
v_gene: TRBV6-1
d_gene: .
CDR3aa: ASSEALRVYNSPLH

j_gene: TRBJ1-4
v_gene: TRBV28
d_gene: .
CDR3aa: ASRIQGSEKLF

j_gene: TRBJ2-7
v_gene: TRBV3-1/TRBV3-2
d_gene: .
CDR3aa: ASSPGGSYEQY

j_gene: TRBJ2-7
v_gene: TRBV3-1/TRBV3-2
d_gene: .
CDR3aa: ASSDGGSSYEQY

j_gene: TRBJ1-3
v_gene: TRBV18
d_gene: .
CDR3aa: ASSPQGSGNTIY

j_gene: TRBJ2-7
v_gene: TRBV10-2
d_gene: TRBD2
CDR3aa: ASLRGTSGSNEQY

j_gene: TRBJ1-2
v_gene: TRBV30
d_gene: TRBD1
CDR3aa: AWSSDRGFGNYGYT

j_gene: TRBJ2-1
v_gene: TRBV29-1
d_gene: TRBD2
CDR3aa: SVEDPQVGTTLGRDNEQF

j_gene: TRBJ2-3
v_gene: TRBV30
d_gene: .
CDR3aa: AWTFSGFSTDTQY

j_gene: TRBJ2-1
v_gene: TRBV5-1
d_gene: TRBD2
CDR3aa: ASSLGLAGVNEQF

j_gene: TRBJ1-1
v_gene: TRBV5-1
d_gene: TRBD1
CDR3aa: ASSLIAGGVNTEAF

j_gene: TRBJ2-7
v_gene: TRBV27
d_gene: .
CDR3aa: ASSLSGPHYEQY

j_gene: TRBJ2-7
v_gene: TRBV27
d_gene: TRBD2
CDR3aa: ASSQTGGSVGYEQY

j_gene: TRBJ2-7
v_gene: TRBV5-1
d_gene: TRBD2
CDR3aa: ASSLVAGSYEQY